This T cell receptor beta chain was sequenced during a study of T cell responses to AZD1222 COVID-19 vaccine. Only in-frame clones appear in the TCRdb table, and some are missing; sequencing was by immunoSEQ multiplex PCR. The sample records over 80,000 clones, approximately 93% being singletons. Whole-study results and caveats: The study found Spike-specific TCR breadth and depth rose after two AZD1222 doses. Repertoire sampling happened only post peak T cell response. Recipients of AZD1222 seropositive at baseline numbered only five or six. Donors skewed white British and female; clonal diversity was possibly underestimated.

This clone came up once. Its cognate antigen is unknown. CDR1 and CDR2 (germline): KGHSY, FQNENV. V lost 5 bases and J 6 bases, leaving 19 bases between the germline ends. The CDR3 has 15 amino acids. The clonotype originates from an adult who received the AZD1222 COVID-19 vaccine. Sequenced here: peripheral blood, sampled 28 days after the second AZD1222 dose. V is TRBV16 and J is TRBJ1-1; D gene uncertain. CDR3 DNA sequence: TGTGCCAGCAGCTCCCAGAGAGGCCAATTTGCTGAAGCTTTCTTT. Residues: CASSSQRGQFAEAFF.